These 18 T cell receptor beta chains were all obtained from the same sample, sequenced in a study of T cells in Graves' hyperthyroidism and ophthalmopathy. There were TCR beta CDR3 regions amplified from RNA transcripts. When the TCR CDR3 underwent first-round RT-PCR, the HTBI primer set was used. TCRdb recomputed calls from the multiplex PCR reads with MiXCR, one row per CDR3 protein. The sample has about 560,000 distinct CDR3 sequences, roughly 17% seen once. Sequencing was performed on blood. Receptors originate from a woman under 30 with Graves' hyperthyroidism.

The chain couples TRBV7-9 to TRBJ1-5; D is possibly TRBD1 (5 bases). Germline CDR1 is SEHNR and CDR2 is FQNEAQ (reference sequence). The CDR3 runs to 14 residues. The V gene lost 1 base and the J gene lost 7 bases, with 11 bases spanning the gap. In nucleotides, the CDR3 is TGTGCCAGCAGCTTAGTGGGGGTACGCCAGCCCCAGCATTTT. Translated, it gives CASSLVGVRQPQHF.

The rearrangement links TRBV14 to TRBJ1-1; the D is unclear. The CDR3 is made up of 14 amino acids. Trimming took 2 bases from V and 0 from J, leaving 7 bases between them. Germline CDR1 reads SGHDN; CDR2 reads FVKESK. The CDR3 coding sequence is TGTGCCAGCAGCCAAATGGGCGTGAACACTGAAGCTTTCTTT. Its translation: CASSQMGVNTEAFF.

This clonotype was counted many times. The chain has TRBV2 and TRBJ2-1; D possibly uses TRBD1 or TRBD2 (6 bases each). This CDR3 is 14 amino acids long. V lost 9 bases to trimming and J lost 4 bases, with 16 bases between them. CDR1 and CDR2 from the germline V gene are SNHLY and FYNNEI. This CDR3 reads CARQTGGVYNEQFF. In DNA, the CDR3 is TGTGCCAGACAGACAGGAGGGGTTTACAATGAGCAGTTCTTC.

As to this clonotype: One end of the junction fails to match germline, which may point to a read error. V is TRBV14 and J is TRBJ2-2; the D is unclear. The CDR3 covers 18 residues. Looked up from germline, CDR1 is SGHDN and CDR2 is FVKESK. CDR3 protein: CASSQSDGRFANTGELFF. The CDR3 DNA reads as TGTGCCAGCAGCCAATCGGACGGGCGGTTTGCGAACACCGGTGAGCTGTTTTTT.

Note on this clonotype: Being one base from a much bigger clone, this may be a read error. The rearrangement joins TRBV12-3 or TRBV12-4 to TRBJ1-2; D not certain. There are 13 residues in the CDR3. V was cut by 7 bases and J by 6 bases, with 15 bases left in between. CDR3 sequence (DNA): TGTGCCAGCACCCCGGCAAGAGGACATGGCTACACCTTC. Translation: CASTPARGHGYTF.

The chain uses TRBV4-3 and TRBJ1-2, with D unresolved. This CDR3 has 15 residues. Germline V gives CDR1 LGHNA, CDR2 YSLEER. V lost 0 bases to trimming and J lost 0 bases, with 8 bases between them. CDR3 coding DNA: TGCGCCAGCAGCCAAGATGCGAGTCCTAACTATGGCTACACCTTC. It specifies CASSQDASPNYGYTF.

This clonotype was recorded a few times. A much larger clone is a single base away; this may be a read error. The chain couples TRBV10-3 to TRBJ2-7, with D perhaps being TRBD1 or TRBD2 (6 bases each). The CDR3 runs to 14 residues. CDR1 ENHRY and CDR2 SYGVKD come from the germline V gene. The CDR3 loop reads CASSEPYRGGEQYF. The CDR3 coding sequence is TGTGCCAGCAGTGAACCGTATAGAGGGGGGGAGCAGTACTTC.

A few counts support this clonotype. This rearrangement joins TRBV10-2 to TRBJ1-3; TRBD1 agrees at 9 bases. Germline values: CDR1 WSHSY, CDR2 SAAADI. V shed 7 bases and J 0 bases; nucleotides not matched to a gene: 4. This CDR3 is built from 15 residues. The CDR3 here is CASKGTGNSGNTIYF. The CDR3 DNA sequence: TGCGCCAGCAAGGGGACAGGGAACTCTGGAAACACCATATATTTT.

This clonotype has just a few counts. The chain employs TRBV5-1 and TRBJ2-7; no clear D. Germline V gene data show CDR1 as SGHRS and CDR2 as YFSETQ. The CDR3 loop spans 13 amino acids. Trimming removed 3 bases from V and 7 bases from J, with 14 bases in between. CDR3 loop: CASSSTTQREQYF. In DNA form, the CDR3 reads TGCGCCAGCAGCTCGACGACTCAAAGGGAGCAGTACTTC.

This clonotype was seen ten or more times. The V call is TRBV2, the J call TRBJ2-2; the D is unclear. The CDR3 has 16 residues. Trimming took off 1 base at V and 0 bases at J, with 9 bases between the two ends. Germline CDR1 reads SNHLY; CDR2 reads FYNNEI. CDR3 in DNA: TGTGCCAGCAGTGAAGATGGCGAGGCGAACACCGGGGAGCTGTTTTTT. It is translated as CASSEDGEANTGELFF. Complete variable domain (other parts from reference TRBV2 and TRBJ2-2): EPEVTQTPSHQVTQMGQEVILRCVPISNHLYFYWYRQILGQKVEFLVSFYNNEISEKSEIFDDQFSVERPDGSNFTLKIRSTKLEDSAMYFCASSEDGEANTGELFFGEGSRLTVL.

The gene calls are TRBV6-1 and TRBJ1-5, with D unresolved. The V gene's germline CDR1 is MNHNS and CDR2 SASEGT. Trimming shortened V by 6 bases and J by 7 bases, and 16 bases separated the two germline ends. There are 14 residues in the CDR3. CDR3 residues: CASSEQDGLQPQHF. CDR3 bases: TGTGCCAGCAGCGAACAAGATGGGCTACAGCCCCAGCATTTT.

This clonotype was picked up many times. The chain is built from TRBV18 and TRBJ1-1; possible D gene TRBD1, 6 bases. V was trimmed by 4 bases and J by 6 bases, leaving 15 bases between them. This CDR3 is 14 amino acids long. The germline CDR1 and CDR2 sequences are KGHSH and LQKENI. CDR3 residues: CASSRRSDSPEAFF. CDR3 in DNA: TGTGCCAGCTCACGACGCTCGGACAGCCCTGAAGCTTTCTTT.

The gene calls are TRBV20-1 and TRBJ1-4; the D gene is possibly TRBD1 (5 bases). The ends were cut back, 3 bases at V and 2 bases at J, with 13 bases in the middle. CDR1 and CDR2 (germline): DFQATT, SNEGSKA (reference sequence). This CDR3 is 15 amino acids long. The DNA of the CDR3 is TGCAGTGCTAGGGGGGGAGGGTTGACTAATGAAAAACTGTTTTTT. Translation: CSARGGGLTNEKLFF.

The table lists this clonotype with many counts. The gene calls are TRBV5-1 and TRBJ2-1, with 11 bases identical to TRBD1. Germline lookup yields CDR1 SGHRS and CDR2 YFSETQ. The V segment lost 2 bases and the J segment 3 bases; nucleotides outside the gene matches: 7. This CDR3 is 17 amino acids long. In DNA form, the CDR3 reads TGCGCCAGCAGCTTTCTGGCCGGGACAGGGGGCTACAATGAGCAGTTCTTC. It is translated as CASSFLAGTGGYNEQFF.

This clonotype was observed at least ten times. This chain links TRBV27 with TRBJ2-1; the D is unclear. Germline assignment: CDR1 MNHEY and CDR2 SMNVEV (reference sequence). This CDR3 has 13 amino acids. The V gene lost 0 bases and the J gene lost 10 bases, with 10 bases spanning the gap. CDR3 nucleotides: TGTGCCAGCAGTTTATCGAACAACCGCGAGCAGTTCTTC. Translating it yields CASSLSNNREQFF.

This rearrangement joins TRBV6-2 or TRBV6-3 to TRBJ2-7; tentatively, D is TRBD1 (6 bases). This CDR3 is built from 13 residues. Germline V CDR1 and CDR2: MNHEY, SVGEGT. V was pared by 7 bases and J by 3 bases, with 13 bases between. For the CDR3, the DNA is TGTGCCAGCAATCTCGCAGGGGTCTACGAGCAGTACTTC. Its translation: CASNLAGVYEQYF.

This clonotype was found many times. Here the CDR3 DNA reads TGTGCCAGCAGTGACGAGGGGCGTGCGGGAGAGACCCAGTACTTC. It codes for CASSDEGRAGETQYF. The chain joins TRBV2 to TRBJ2-5; D may correspond to TRBD1 or TRBD2 (5 bases each). The CDR3 spans 15 residues. Per the germline V gene, CDR1 is SNHLY and CDR2 is FYNNEI. The V end was cut by 3 bases, the J end by 4 bases, with 15 bases between.

Of note for this clonotype: A much larger clone sits a single nucleotide away, making a read error possible. The V gene is TRBV6-1, the J gene TRBJ1-2; D remains ambiguous. This CDR3 comprises 14 residues. Germline assignment: CDR1 MNHNS and CDR2 SASEGT. For the CDR3, the DNA is TGCGCCAGCAGCCATCGGCGGGGAACCCATGGCTACACCTTC. Translated: CASSHRRGTHGYTF.